The source of this TCR beta chain is a study of CD8 T cells in Susac syndrome. Random hexamers were used to reverse transcribe 0.5 to 1 ug of RNA. TCRdb redid the calling of the immunoSEQ multiplex PCR reads with MiXCR, one entry per CDR3 protein. The table includes 65,000 to 90,000 distinct CDR3 sequences, over 85% detected once. Negative isolation yielded CD4+ and CD8+ T cells, and FACS enriched TEMRA cells. The CDR3 contains 11 residues. V lost 6 bases to trimming and J lost 0 bases, with 2 bases between them. CDR1 is SNHLY, CDR2 FYNNEI, per germline. The sample was CD8+ T cells from PBMCs. This sequence originates from a human donor with multiple sclerosis. J is TRBJ2-5 and V is TRBV2, with D hard to call. The CDR3 DNA reads as TGTGCCAGCAGGTACCAAGAGACCCAGTACTTC. Protein sequence: CASRYQETQYF.